A single sample is the source of the 8 T cell receptor beta chains below, sequenced in a study of CD8+CD57+ T cells in acquired aplastic anemia. Genomic DNA constituted the template upon which TCR beta VDJ and CDR3 profiling was performed. MiXCR was run by TCRdb on the reads, yielding one entry per CDR3 protein. The sample consists of a few hundred thousand distinct CDR3 sequences, under 55% of them appearing once. Previously, flow cytometry had revealed CD8+CD57+ cell expansion in the patients chosen for sequencing. Specimen: sorted CD4+, CD8+, or CD8+CD57+ T cells (not recorded which) from PBMCs. The receptor source for this set is a human donor with aplastic anemia.

Notes on this clonotype: Given a much more abundant clone one base away, this may be a read error. The chain couples TRBV5-8 to TRBJ2-3, with TRBD1 matching 7 bases. With V trimmed by 1 base and J by 4 bases, 15 bases remained unmatched. Looked up from germline, CDR1 is SGHTS and CDR2 is YDEGEE. This CDR3 has 18 residues. The CDR3 spells CASSLITGERYHADTQYF. CDR3 nucleotides: TGTGCCAGCAGCTTGATAACAGGGGAAAGGTATCATGCAGATACGCAGTATTTT.

This chain connects TRBV9 to TRBJ1-2; TRBD1 agrees at 7 bases. V dropped 7 bases and J dropped 2; count of bases not matched to a gene: 8. Germline V lookup: CDR1 SGDLS, CDR2 YYNGEE. This CDR3 has 14 amino acids. The CDR3 DNA reads TGTGCCAGCGACCGACAGGGCGGCAACTATGGCTACACCTTC. Translating gives CASDRQGGNYGYTF.

This chain uses TRBV7-3 with TRBJ2-7; weak D call: TRBD2 (7 bases). The J call is uncertain, as TRBJ2-5 better fits the DNA end. This CDR3 region has 14 residues. The germline gives CDR1 SGHTA, CDR2 FQGTGA. The CDR3 DNA is TGTGCCAGCAGCTTTGGGGGAGGGGGTGAGACCCAGTACTTC. Translating it yields CASSFGGGGETQYF.

The V and J genes are TRBV20-1 and TRBJ2-3; the D gene is possibly TRBD1 (6 bases). Germline values: CDR1 DFQATT, CDR2 SNEGSKA (reference sequence). Trimming took 8 bases from V and 3 from J, leaving 21 bases between them. This CDR3 is built from 15 residues. The CDR3 sequence: CSTPTGTRETDTQYF. CDR3 in DNA: TGCAGTACCCCCACCGGGACAAGGGAGACAGATACGCAGTATTTT.

This clonotype was picked up many times. The V call is TRBV10-3, the J call TRBJ1-2, with a possible D match to TRBD1 (5 bases). CDR3 length: 14 amino acids. The V end lost 4 bases, the J end lost 5 bases, and 14 bases lay between the germline ends. CDR1 ENHRY and CDR2 SYGVKD come from the germline V gene. The CDR3 loop reads CAISGSGGAYGYTF. CDR3 nucleotide sequence: TGTGCCATCAGTGGGTCAGGAGGGGCTTATGGCTACACCTTC.

This clonotype was counted a single time. A much bigger clone sits one base away, suggesting this may be a read error. The chain is built from TRBV5-6 and TRBJ2-5; unclear D gene. The V gene's germline CDR1 is SGHDT and CDR2 YYEEEE. The CDR3 spans 14 residues. DNA for the CDR3: TGTGCCAGCAGCAGACTTAGGCTTCAAGAGGCCCAGTACTTC. It is translated as CASSRLRLQEAQYF. Full variable domain (remainder filled in from reference TRBV5-6 and TRBJ2-5): DAGVTQSPTHLIKTRGQQVTLRCSPKSGHDTVSWYQQALGQGPQFIFQYYEEEERQRGNFPDRFSGHQFPNYSSELNVNALLLGDSALYLCASSRLRLQEAQYFGPGTRLLVL.

Ten or more counts support this clonotype. V gene TRBV20-1 combines with J gene TRBJ2-7; TRBD1 aligns across 10 bases. Germline-derived CDR1 and CDR2 are DFQATT and SNEGSKA (reference sequence). V shed 6 bases, J shed 5 bases, and the junction held 13 bases outside the gene matches. CDR3 length: 15 residues. DNA for the CDR3: TGCAGTGCCGGCCGGCGGGACAGGGGAACCCACGAGCAGTACTTC. Translating gives CSAGRRDRGTHEQYF.

This clonotype appeared a few times. The chain carries TRBV5-6 and TRBJ1-1; the D gene is possibly TRBD1 (5 bases). V was clipped by 3 bases and J by 4 bases, with 13 bases between them. The length of the CDR3 is 14 residues. Germline assignment: CDR1 SGHDT and CDR2 YYEEEE. This chain's CDR3 is CASSYGGGSTEAFF. The CDR3 DNA reads TGTGCCAGCAGCTATGGGGGGGGGTCCACTGAAGCTTTCTTT.